This entry lists 27 T cell receptor beta chains sequenced from one sample in a study of blood T cells in healthy people across ages. Together with a sample-barcoded 5' primer, a J-beta primer mix was included in a second PCR lasting roughly 7 to 11 cycles. Using its own MiXCR run on the 5' RACE reads, TCRdb lists one record per CDR3 protein. The data contain roughly 560,000 distinct CDR3 sequences, less than 25% of them singletons. The same data also contributed to another study, on T cells of mothers and their children.

The sample comprised blood. These receptor sequences come from a boy under 18 in good health.

This clonotype showed up just a few times. This chain uses TRBV5-1 with TRBJ2-5; a weak D match, TRBD1 (5 bases). The J call may be incorrect, as the DNA end agrees better with TRBJ2-1. The CDR3 has 15 residues. Germline CDR1 SGHRS, CDR2 YFSETQ. The CDR3 reads CASSLAQGFYNEQFF. CDR3 DNA: TGCGCCAGCAGCTTGGCCCAGGGTTTTTACAATGAGCAGTTCTTC.

J is TRBJ1-2 and V is TRBV6-5, with 9 bases fitting TRBD1. The CDR3 runs 13 residues. The J segment lost 4 bases and the V segment lost 6 bases, leaving 3 bases of the junction unmatched. Germline-derived CDR1 and CDR2 are MNHEY and SVGAGI. CDR3 bases: TGTGCCAGCAGGAAGACAGGGGGCTATGGCTACACCTTC. It yields the protein CASRKTGGYGYTF.

V is TRBV7-2 and J is TRBJ1-2; a weak D match, TRBD1 (6 bases). The CDR3 runs to 16 residues. The germline V gene has CDR1 SGHTA and CDR2 FQGNSA. The V end was cut by 1 base, the J end by 5 bases, with 17 bases between. Here the CDR3 reads CASSLGGVGGAYGYTF. In DNA form, the CDR3 reads TGTGCCAGCAGCTTAGGTGGCGTTGGGGGCGCATATGGCTACACCTTC.

This clonotype was recorded a few times. V gene TRBV29-1 combines with J gene TRBJ2-1, with TRBD1 matching 8 bases. CDR1 and CDR2 (germline): SQVTM, ANQGSEA. The CDR3 has 15 amino acids. V lost 0 bases, J lost 3 bases, and 4 bases stayed unmatched. Written as DNA, the CDR3 is TGCAGCGTTGAAGACGGACAGGGACTCTACAATGAGCAGTTCTTC. Residues: CSVEDGQGLYNEQFF.

V and J are TRBV28 and TRBJ2-6; D is unclear. This CDR3 spans 15 amino acids. Germline CDR1 and CDR2: MDHEN and SYDVKM. The V end lost 5 bases, the J end lost 0 bases, and 8 bases lay between the germline ends. Here the CDR3 reads CASSTPGSGANVLTF. CDR3 DNA: TGTGCCAGCAGTACCCCGGGCTCTGGGGCCAACGTCCTGACTTTC.

The CDR3 region is CASSRAGGVQTQETQYF. The CDR3 nucleotides read TGTGCCAGCAGCCGAGCGGGAGGGGTCCAAACACAAGAGACCCAGTACTTC. The J gene is TRBJ2-5, the V gene TRBV6-1; the match to TRBD2 covers 10 bases. Germline assignment: CDR1 MNHNS and CDR2 SASEGT. J was trimmed by 2 bases and V by 6 bases; bases with no gene match: 12. The length of the CDR3 is 17 residues.

The V call is TRBV27, the J call TRBJ2-5; the D gene is possibly TRBD1 (5 bases). The germline CDR1 and CDR2 sequences are MNHEY and SMNVEV (reference sequence). V was shortened by 1 base and J by 5 bases, with 11 bases between the two germline ends. This CDR3 has 14 amino acids. DNA of the CDR3: TGTGCCAGCAGTTTATTTTGGGGCGTGGAGACCCAGTACTTC. Translation gives CASSLFWGVETQYF.

The table lists this clonotype with a few counts. The chain carries TRBV4-1 and TRBJ2-1, with TRBD2 matching 7 bases. V shed 4 bases and J 7 bases; nucleotides not matched to a gene: 10. CDR3 length equals 15 residues. Germline V CDR1 and CDR2: MGHRA, YSYEKL. The CDR3 is CASSPGLVAMNEQFF. The CDR3 DNA reads TGCGCCAGCAGCCCCGGACTAGTAGCCATGAATGAGCAGTTCTTC.

This clonotype has just a few counts. V and J are TRBV29-1 and TRBJ2-4; D possibly matches TRBD1 or TRBD2 (5 bases each). Germline V gives CDR1 SQVTM, CDR2 ANQGSEA. Between the trimmed V and J ends, which lost 4 bases and 2 bases, there was a span of 18 bases. This CDR3 comprises 16 residues. The CDR3 here is CSVGSPGRGTKNIQYF. The CDR3 nucleotides read TGCAGCGTTGGCTCGCCGGGACGGGGCACCAAAAACATTCAGTACTTC.

This clonotype came up once. The chain carries TRBV9 and TRBJ2-2; TRBD2 matches at 9 bases. CDR1 and CDR2 from the germline V gene are SGDLS and YYNGEE. This CDR3 is built from 16 residues. The junction had 6 bases not matched to a gene; V was cut back by 3 bases and J by 3 bases. The CDR3 reads CASSGLAGFYTGELFF. CDR3 coding DNA: TGTGCCAGCAGCGGTCTAGCGGGATTTTACACCGGGGAGCTGTTTTTT.

The sample holds a few counts of this clonotype. The rearrangement links TRBV27 to TRBJ2-5; TRBD2 matches at 11 bases. The CDR3 contains 16 residues. V lost 5 bases and J lost 1; bases outside the gene matches: 6. The germline V gene has CDR1 MNHEY and CDR2 SMNVEV (reference sequence). The CDR3 DNA is TGTGCCAGCAGTCCAACTACTAGCGGGGGCCAAGAGACCCAGTACTTC. This sequence encodes CASSPTTSGGQETQYF.

The chain joins TRBV29-1 to TRBJ2-3; D tentatively fits TRBD1 or TRBD2 (5 bases each). Trimming shortened V by 3 bases and J by 6 bases, and 13 bases separated the two germline ends. This CDR3 has 13 amino acids. CDR1 SQVTM and CDR2 ANQGSEA come from the germline V gene. The CDR3 DNA reads as TGCAGCGTTGATTTTCAGGGACGGGATACGCAGTATTTT. Translation: CSVDFQGRDTQYF.

Worth noting for this clonotype: A junction end diverges from the germline sequence, so it may reflect a read error. The chain uses TRBV3-1 and TRBJ1-3, with TRBD1 matching 7 bases. Germline V gene data show CDR1 as LGHDT and CDR2 as YNNKEL (reference sequence). The CDR3 covers 17 residues. CDR3 in DNA: TGTGCCGGCAGCGAACCGGGACAGAGACTCTCTGGAAACACCATATATTTT. Amino acid sequence: CAGSEPGQRLSGNTIYF.

As to this clonotype: Here the CDR3 omits its conserved ending phenylalanine or tryptophan, so a read error is the likely source. This chain connects TRBV30 to TRBJ2-3, with 10 bases aligning to TRBD1. V shed 4 bases and J 4 bases; nucleotides not matched to a gene: 5. Looked up from germline, CDR1 is GTSNPN and CDR2 is SVGIG (reference sequence). There are 14 residues in the CDR3. The chain's CDR3 is CAWIMTGGADTQYY. The DNA of the CDR3 is TGTGCCTGGATAATGACAGGGGGCGCAGATACGCAGTATTAT.

This rearrangement joins TRBV4-2 to TRBJ2-5; TRBD2 might be the D (6 bases). The J call is doubtful: the DNA matches TRBJ2-7 better. Per germline, CDR1 LGHNA and CDR2 YNFKEQ. This CDR3 comprises 12 residues. CDR3 sequence (DNA): TGTGCCAGCCGGGGGTTAGACGCCGAGCAGTACTTC. It is translated as CASRGLDAEQYF.

This clonotype was picked up a small number of times. J is TRBJ2-7 and V is TRBV18, with TRBD1 matching 10 bases. Trimming at V came to 4 bases and at J to 4 bases, leaving 7 bases not matched to a gene. The CDR3 totals 15 residues. Looked up from germline, CDR1 is KGHSH and CDR2 is LQKENI. The CDR3, as DNA: TGTGCCAGCTCACAAGGGAGGACAGGGGGATACGAGCAGTACTTC. Translating gives CASSQGRTGGYEQYF.

This clonotype was counted a few times. Relative to the germline gene, one junction end is altered; a read error may explain this. The chain employs TRBV14 and TRBJ2-7; 11 bases align to TRBD2. This CDR3 comprises 14 residues. Germline CDR1 and CDR2: SGHDN and FVKESK. For the CDR3, the DNA is TGTGCCGGCAGCCAAGATAGGACTAGCGGGGAGCAGTACTTC. Protein product: CAGSQDRTSGEQYF.

This rearrangement joins TRBV20-1 to TRBJ2-1; 11 bases map to TRBD2. There are 14 residues in the CDR3. The junction had 6 bases not matched to a gene; V was cut back by 4 bases and J by 7 bases. Germline assignment: CDR1 DFQATT and CDR2 SNEGSKA (reference sequence). Here the CDR3 DNA reads TGCAGTGCTACCAGCGGACTAGCGGGTAATGAGCAGTTCTTC. Translated: CSATSGLAGNEQFF.

The chain carries TRBV3-1 and TRBJ2-5, with TRBD1 matching 7 bases. The J call is uncertain, as TRBJ2-7 better fits the DNA end. There are 16 residues in the CDR3. The germline V gene has CDR1 LGHDT and CDR2 YNNKEL (reference sequence). This chain's CDR3 is CASSQAPGQENYEQYF. As DNA, the CDR3 is TGTGCCAGCAGCCAGGCCCCCGGACAGGAGAACTACGAGCAGTACTTC.

The V and J genes are TRBV19 and TRBJ1-5; D gene uncertain. Trimming took off 2 bases at V and 0 bases at J, with 8 bases between the two ends. Germline CDR1 and CDR2: LNHDA and SQIVND (reference sequence). The CDR3 length is 15 residues. The CDR3 DNA follows: TGTGCCAGTAGTATATCTTCCCATAGCAATCAGCCCCAGCATTTT. Translation: CASSISSHSNQPQHF.

This clonotype showed up just a few times. This rearrangement joins TRBV4-1 to TRBJ1-1, with D possibly matching TRBD1 (5 bases). V was shortened by 0 bases and J by 3 bases, with 14 bases between the two germline ends. The CDR3 totals 16 residues. Germline assignment: CDR1 MGHRA and CDR2 YSYEKL. CDR3: CASSQDNRGADTEAFF. DNA of the CDR3: TGCGCCAGCAGCCAAGATAATCGGGGCGCGGACACTGAAGCTTTCTTT.

J is TRBJ2-3 and V is TRBV10-3; 8 bases are shared with TRBD2. The germline V gene has CDR1 ENHRY and CDR2 SYGVKD. With 0 bases clipped from V and 4 bases from J, the junction kept 3 bases outside the gene matches. There are 15 residues in the CDR3. CDR3 sequence: CAISESSGGPDTQYF. CDR3 coding DNA: TGTGCCATCAGTGAGTCAAGCGGGGGCCCAGATACGCAGTATTTT.

The gene calls are TRBV6-2 or TRBV6-3 and TRBJ2-5, with 10 bases identical to TRBD1. The J call may be faulty, since TRBJ2-7 better matches the DNA end. There are 14 residues in the CDR3. Looked up from germline, CDR1 is MNHEY and CDR2 is SVGEGT. The CDR3 here is CAPGGGTGAYEQYF. CDR3 nucleotides: TGTGCCCCCGGAGGCGGGACAGGGGCCTACGAGCAGTACTTC.

This chain uses TRBV4-3 with TRBJ2-6; D possibly corresponds to TRBD1 (5 bases). This CDR3 comprises 20 residues. Germline V lookup: CDR1 LGHNA, CDR2 YSLEER. The V and J ends lost 0 bases and 0 bases respectively, with 18 bases between them. The CDR3 is CASSQDLRDSYDSGANVLTF. CDR3 nucleotide sequence: TGCGCCAGCAGCCAAGACCTCAGGGATAGTTACGACTCTGGGGCCAACGTCCTGACTTTC.

The chain combines TRBV7-2 with TRBJ2-7, with 9 bases identical to TRBD1. The CDR3 spans 16 residues. Germline trimming cut 1 base from V and 2 bases from J; bases unmatched to any gene: 6. CDR1 is SGHTA and CDR2 is FQGNSA in the germline V gene. Here the CDR3 DNA reads TGTACCAGCAGCTTAGACGGAACAGGGGGCACCTACGAGCAGTACTTC. Protein: CTSSLDGTGGTYEQYF.

This clonotype appeared a single time. The chain is built from TRBV6-2 or TRBV6-3 and TRBJ1-5; TRBD1 matches 7 bases. CDR3 length: 13 residues. V gave up 2 bases and J gave up 11 bases; unmatched junction bases: 6. Germline CDR1 and CDR2: MNHEY and SVGEGT. CDR3 loop: CASSYPSQGTQHF. The CDR3 region has the DNA TGTGCCAGCAGTTACCCTTCACAGGGGACCCAGCATTTT.

This chain joins TRBV4-2 and TRBJ2-4, with D perhaps matching TRBD2 (5 bases). With 3 bases removed from V and 8 bases from J, the gap between germline ends came to 11 bases. Germline V CDR1 and CDR2: LGHNA, YNFKEQ. This CDR3 region has 13 residues. The CDR3 is CASSQARRDIQYF. The CDR3 DNA reads TGTGCCAGCAGCCAGGCCCGGCGGGACATTCAGTACTTC.